The sample holds many counts of the clone carrying this TCR beta chain. As yet, its antigen is unknown. This specimen belongs to a study of T cells in Graves' hyperthyroidism and ophthalmopathy. Researchers took RNA transcripts and amplified the TCR beta CDR3 regions from them. RT-PCR in the first round (using the HTBI primer set) targeted the TCR CDR3. TCRdb re-analysed the multiplex PCR reads in MiXCR, keeping a single row per CDR3 protein. This table holds 800,000 or so distinct CDR3 sequences, over 35% found once. This CDR3 spans 13 amino acids. The V segment lost 7 bases and the J segment 2 bases; nucleotides outside the gene matches: 8. Germline-derived CDR1 and CDR2 are SQVTM and ANQGSEA. General study findings and limits: The majority of expanded thyroid clonotypes above 0.001 also appeared in blood.

The receptor was isolated from a man in his late teens or twenties with Graves' hyperthyroidism. The sequenced sample was blood. The chain recombines TRBV29-1 with TRBJ2-7; TRBD1 aligns across 7 bases. As DNA, the CDR3 is TGCAGCGGCACCGGGACAGACGCCTACGAGCAGTACTTC. Its translation: CSGTGTDAYEQYF.